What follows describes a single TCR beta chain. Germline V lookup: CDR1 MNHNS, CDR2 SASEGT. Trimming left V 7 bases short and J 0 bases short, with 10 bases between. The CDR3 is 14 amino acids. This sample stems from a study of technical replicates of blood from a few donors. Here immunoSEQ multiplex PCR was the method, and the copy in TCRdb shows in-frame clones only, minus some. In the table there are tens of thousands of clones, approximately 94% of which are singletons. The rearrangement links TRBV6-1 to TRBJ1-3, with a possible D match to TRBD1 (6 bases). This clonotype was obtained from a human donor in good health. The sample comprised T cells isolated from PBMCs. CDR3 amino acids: CASIKGDSGNTIYF. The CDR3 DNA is TGTGCCAGCATCAAGGGGGACTCTGGAAACACCATATATTTT.